This TCR beta chain was identified during a study of regulatory T cells in long-lasting Graves disease. Whole-study findings and limits: With approximately 2,500 shared public clonotypes, persistent patients exceeded new patients, who shared about 1,000. Persistent disease was associated with favored TRBV28 usage and with favored use of TRBJ1-2 and TRBJ2-5.

This CDR3 spans 14 amino acids. V lost 3 bases and J lost 4; bases outside the gene matches: 1. Per the germline V gene, CDR1 is KGHSY and CDR2 is FQNENV. Time point described: newly diagnosed GD, antithyroid drugs for less than 3 months. PBMCs provided the RNA from which the TCR library was made. This clonotype was seen at least ten times. Its antigen is not identified. iRepertoire HTBI primers and Arm-PCR of CDR3 regions built TCR beta libraries. MiXCR, run by TCRdb on the multiplex PCR reads, gives a single entry per CDR3 protein. The sample records some 450,000 distinct CDR3 sequences, less than 20% being singletons. These data also formed part of another study, on T cells in Graves' hyperthyroidism and ophthalmopathy. That investigation notes: Graves' hyperthyroidism without ophthalmopathy progression within 18 months was termed stable. Patients with ophthalmopathy were separated from those with stable hyperthyroidism by a 13 V-J model.

The chain combines TRBV16 with TRBJ2-5, with TRBD1 matching 11 bases. The sequenced sample was peripheral blood mononuclear cells (PBMCs), obtained at new diagnosis, from a patient treated with antithyroid drugs. This TCR derives from a woman aged 30 to 39 with Graves disease. Written as DNA, the CDR3 is TGTGCCAGCAGCCACGGACAGGGGGCAGAGACCCAGTACTTC. Its translation is CASSHGQGAETQYF.